A selection of T cell receptor beta chains follows, all from one sample in a study of response to subunit inactivated influenza vaccine. TCRdb re-called the RT-PCR reads through MiXCR, storing one row per CDR3 protein. The data contain more than 700,000 distinct CDR3 sequences, 21% of them singletons. Sequencing was performed on PBMCs from blood, taken 5 days after vaccination. The receptor set was obtained from a man over 45 who received an inactivated influenza vaccine. Both conserved end residues are part of each CDR3. D genes are given only for firm matches. A row's size may be missing; if present it is once, few, many or a size class.

v_gene	j_gene	d_gene	abundance	CDR3nt	CDR3aa
TRBV7-2	TRBJ2-7	NA	NA	TGTGCCAGCTGCTTTAGCGGATCCTACGAGCAGTACTTC	CASCFSGSYEQYF
TRBV29-1	TRBJ2-1	NA	NA	TGCAGCGTTGAATTGCTGAAGGGGTACAATGAGCAGTTCTTC	CSVELLKGYNEQFF
TRBV6-1	TRBJ1-1	NA	NA	TGTGCCAGCACCCGAGGGCAGTCGAACACTGAAGCTTTCTTT	CASTRGQSNTEAFF
TRBV5-1	TRBJ2-5	NA	once	TGCGCCAGCAGCTTGGCCTCGATTAGCCGCGAGACCCAGTACTTC	CASSLASISRETQYF
TRBV4-1	TRBJ2-1	NA	NA	TGCGCCAGCAGCCGATTTATCGGAGACAATGAGCAGTTCTTC	CASSRFIGDNEQFF
TRBV29-1	TRBJ2-5	NA	many	TGCAGCGTCCTCCACCCGGGCTCCCAAGAGACCCAGTACTTC	CSVLHPGSQETQYF
TRBV25-1	TRBJ2-5	NA	few	TGTGCCAGCAGTGAATATTCCGGTCAAGAGACCCAGTACTTC	CASSEYSGQETQYF
TRBV19	TRBJ2-5	TRBD2	NA	TGTGCCAGTAGTATCGGACTAGCGAGTGAGACCCAGTACTTC	CASSIGLASETQYF
TRBV19	TRBJ2-7	TRBD1	NA	TGTGCCAGTAGGGTAGGACAGGGGGCCTACGAGCAGTACTTC	CASRVGQGAYEQYF
TRBV4-2	TRBJ2-1	TRBD2	few	TGTGCCAGCAGCCAAGATCCAAGGACTAGCGGCTACAATGAGCAGTTCTTC	CASSQDPRTSGYNEQFF
TRBV7-9	TRBJ2-5	NA	NA	TGTGCCAGCAGCTTAGTGGGGCCGGGGCCGGGGCAAGAGACCCAGTACTTC	CASSLVGPGPGQETQYF
TRBV20-1	TRBJ1-6	TRBD1	few	TGCAGTGCTAGACCGGGACAGTCTAATTCACCCCTCCACTTT	CSARPGQSNSPLHF
TRBV7-9	TRBJ2-1	TRBD2	few	TGTGCCAGCAGCTTAGTCGGGGGGGCCGGTTCCTACAATGAGCAGTTCTTC	CASSLVGGAGSYNEQFF
TRBV13	TRBJ1-4	NA	NA	TGTGCCAGCAGCGCTTCGACAAGTAAAAATGAAAAACTGTTTTTT	CASSASTSKNEKLFF
TRBV10-3	TRBJ2-3	TRBD2	NA	TGTGCCATCAGTGATACTAGCGGGGGGTACACAGATACGCAGTATTTT	CAISDTSGGYTDTQYF
TRBV12-3/TRBV12-4	TRBJ2-3	NA	NA	TGTGCCAGCAGTTTAGGAGGCGGGATTAGCACAGATACGCAGTATTTT	CASSLGGGISTDTQYF
TRBV7-2	TRBJ2-5	NA	NA	TGTGCCAGCAGCTTAGGTGGAGCGTGGGAGACCCAGTACTTC	CASSLGGAWETQYF
TRBV25-1	TRBJ2-5	NA	NA	TGTGCCAGCAGTGAATGGAAAGAGACCCAGTACTTC	CASSEWKETQYF
TRBV20-1	TRBJ1-5	TRBD1	NA	TGCAGTGCTAGGACAGGGGGCGCCGGCAATCAGCCCCAGCATTTT	CSARTGGAGNQPQHF
TRBV5-1	TRBJ1-2	TRBD1	NA	TGCGCCAGCAGCCCACGACAGGGGCTCTATGGCTACACCTTC	CASSPRQGLYGYTF
TRBV7-9	TRBJ2-5	NA	NA	TGTGCCAGCAGCTCGGGATCCGTTCGGGGAGAGACCCAGTACTTC	CASSSGSVRGETQYF
TRBV18	TRBJ2-1	TRBD2	NA	TGTGCCAGCTCACCACCGCTGCGGGGGGGCCGGAATGAGCAGTTCTTC	CASSPPLRGGRNEQFF
TRBV12-3/TRBV12-4	TRBJ2-5	TRBD2	NA	TGTGCCAGCAGGAGGGGACTAGCGGGAGTACAAGAGACCCAGTACTTC	CASRRGLAGVQETQYF
TRBV5-1	TRBJ2-7	TRBD1	NA	TGCGCCAGCAGCCCTGGGACAGGGCTTCGAAGCTCCTACGAGCAGTACTTC	CASSPGTGLRSSYEQYF
TRBV4-1	TRBJ2-1	NA	NA	TGCGCCAGCAGCCACCGGGACCAAGGAGATGAGCAGTTCTTC	CASSHRDQGDEQFF
TRBV7-2	TRBJ2-2	TRBD2	NA	TGTGCCAGCAGCGCCTTAGCGGGAACGAACACCGGGGAGCTGTTTTTT	CASSALAGTNTGELFF
TRBV7-2	TRBJ2-5	NA	NA	TGTGCCAGCAGCTTAGCGCAGGACCACGGGGAGACCCAGTACTTC	CASSLAQDHGETQYF
TRBV24-1	TRBJ2-5	NA	NA	TGTGCCACCAGTGATACAACAGAAGAGACCCAGTACTTC	CATSDTTEETQYF